The 12 T cell receptor beta chains reported below all come from one sample, sequenced in a study of blood T cells in healthy people across ages. The authors ran a second PCR of about 6 to 11 cycles using a sample-barcoded 5' primer and a J-beta primer mix. TCRdb analysed the 5' RACE reads with MiXCR anew, one entry per CDR3 protein. Here the sample spans approximately 780,000 distinct CDR3 sequences, roughly 25% being singletons. The same data also contributed to another study, on T cells of mothers and their children.

Sequenced sample: blood. Receptor source: a boy aged 10-17 years in good health.

This clonotype showed up just a few times. V and J are TRBV5-1 and TRBJ1-2, with D possibly matching TRBD1 (6 bases). Per the germline V gene, CDR1 is SGHRS and CDR2 is YFSETQ. CDR3 size: 13 residues. Trimming shortened V by 8 bases and J by 6 bases, and 17 bases separated the two germline ends. The DNA for the CDR3 is TGCGCCAGTAAGGAGGGGGAACGGGATGGCTACACCTTC. Protein product: CASKEGERDGYTF.

The rearrangement uses TRBV6-5 and TRBJ1-1; perhaps TRBD1 as D (5 bases). Germline V lookup: CDR1 MNHEY, CDR2 SVGAGI. Trimming took 8 bases from V and 8 from J, leaving 18 bases between them. The CDR3 has 13 amino acids. Here the CDR3 DNA reads TGTGCCAGCCAGCGCTTAGGGGATATCGAAGCTTTCTTT. Translation gives CASQRLGDIEAFF.

The V gene is TRBV7-9, the J gene TRBJ2-1; perhaps TRBD1 as D (6 bases). The germline V and J ends were trimmed by 5 bases and 7 bases, with 15 bases remaining between them. Germline-derived CDR1 and CDR2 are SEHNR and FQNEAQ (reference sequence). The CDR3 sequence is 14 residues long. The CDR3 nucleotides read TGTGCCAGCAGCATCCGACAGGCGCCGAATGAGCAGTTCTTC. Translated: CASSIRQAPNEQFF.

In its sample, this clonotype was seen a few times. The chain is built from TRBV5-5 and TRBJ2-5, with D perhaps matching TRBD1 or TRBD2 (5 bases each). CDR3 length equals 15 residues. Germline values: CDR1 SGHKS, CDR2 YYEKEE (reference sequence). The V gene lost 4 bases and the J gene lost 4 bases, with 17 bases spanning the gap. In DNA form, the CDR3 reads TGTGCCAGCAGCGAATCGGGGCCCTGGCGAGAGACCCAGTACTTC. Translating gives CASSESGPWRETQYF.

V usage is TRBV28 and J usage is TRBJ2-7; possibly TRBD2 for D (5 bases). The V end was cut by 4 bases, the J end by 4 bases, with 8 bases between. The CDR3 is 12 residues long. In germline, CDR1 is MDHEN, CDR2 SYDVKM. This chain's CDR3 is CASSSWRYEQYF. The CDR3 coding sequence is TGTGCCAGCAGTTCCTGGAGGTACGAGCAGTACTTC.

J is TRBJ2-1 and V is TRBV29-1; D possibly matches TRBD1 or TRBD2 (5 bases each). Germline V CDR1 and CDR2: SQVTM, ANQGSEA. This CDR3 contains 13 residues. The germline V and J ends were trimmed by 5 bases and 8 bases, with 16 bases remaining between them. CDR3: CSVRDLETDEQFF. The CDR3 region has the DNA TGCAGCGTTCGGGACCTAGAGACCGATGAGCAGTTCTTC.

The chain is built from TRBV4-1 and TRBJ2-5, with 9 bases identical to TRBD1. The CDR3 has 15 residues. With V trimmed by 4 bases and J by 2 bases, 5 bases remained unmatched. Germline CDR1 and CDR2: MGHRA and YSYEKL. The CDR3 coding sequence is TGCGCCAGCAGCCCGGACAGGGGATGGCAAGAGACCCAGTACTTC. Translated: CASSPDRGWQETQYF.

A few counts support this clonotype. This chain links TRBV15 with TRBJ2-3; TRBD2 aligns across 12 bases. The V segment lost 2 bases and the J segment 2 bases; nucleotides outside the gene matches: 5. Germline CDR1 reads LNHNV; CDR2 reads YYDKDF (reference sequence). This CDR3 has 17 amino acids. DNA for the CDR3: TGTGCCACCAGCAGATCACTAGCGGGAGGACCCACAGATACGCAGTATTTT. It specifies CATSRSLAGGPTDTQYF.

This clonotype appeared once. CDR3 coding DNA: TGTGCCAGCAGCTCGACCGACTTCCGGGGAACCCTCAGCTACGAGCAGTACTTC. It specifies CASSSTDFRGTLSYEQYF. The gene calls are TRBV5-4 and TRBJ2-5; the D gene is possibly TRBD2 (5 bases). The DNA end is more similar to TRBJ2-7, so the J call may be wrong. The germline V gene encodes CDR1 SGHNT and CDR2 YYREEE (reference sequence). The CDR3 sequence is 18 residues long.

This clonotype occurred many times. The chain is built from TRBV20-1 and TRBJ2-1; possibly TRBD1 or TRBD2 for D (5 bases each). Per the germline V gene, CDR1 is DFQATT and CDR2 is SNEGSKA (reference sequence). Trimming stripped 7 bases from V and 10 bases from J, with 14 bases between. The CDR3 loop spans 11 amino acids. CDR3 sequence: CSVSGTSEQFF. CDR3 in DNA: TGCAGTGTCTCAGGGACCTCGGAGCAGTTCTTC.

The sample holds a few counts of this clonotype. The chain is built from TRBV6-6 and TRBJ1-6; TRBD1 is a possible D gene (6 bases). The germline V gene has CDR1 MNHNY and CDR2 SVGAGI (reference sequence). Deletions cut 5 bases from V and 10 bases from J, with 18 bases between. There are 15 residues in the CDR3. In nucleotides, the CDR3 is TGTGCCAGCAGTAGGCCTCAGGGGATTGAGTCACCCCTCCACTTT. The encoded protein is CASSRPQGIESPLHF.

The chain joins TRBV27 to TRBJ2-4; possibly TRBD2 for D (6 bases). The CDR3 runs 13 residues. Trimming stripped 6 bases from V and 6 bases from J, with 12 bases between. Germline loops: CDR1 MNHEY, CDR2 SMNVEV (reference sequence). The chain's CDR3 is CASRGSGRNIQYF. CDR3 sequence (DNA): TGTGCCAGCAGAGGCAGCGGGCGAAACATTCAGTACTTC.